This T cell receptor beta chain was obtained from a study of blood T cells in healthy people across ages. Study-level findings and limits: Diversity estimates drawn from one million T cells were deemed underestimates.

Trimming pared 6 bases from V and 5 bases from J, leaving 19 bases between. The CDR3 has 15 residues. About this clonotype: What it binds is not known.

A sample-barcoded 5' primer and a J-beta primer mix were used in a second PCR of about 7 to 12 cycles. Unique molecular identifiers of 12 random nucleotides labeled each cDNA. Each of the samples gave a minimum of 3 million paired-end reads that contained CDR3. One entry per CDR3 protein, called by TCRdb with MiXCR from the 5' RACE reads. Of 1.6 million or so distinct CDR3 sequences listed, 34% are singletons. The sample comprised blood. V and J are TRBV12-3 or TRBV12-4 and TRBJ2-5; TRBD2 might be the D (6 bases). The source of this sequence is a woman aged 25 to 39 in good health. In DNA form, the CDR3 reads TGTGCCAGCAGGAACAGGAGGGTTGTGGGCGAGACCCAGTACTTC. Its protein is CASRNRRVVGETQYF.